The T cell receptor (beta chain) described here comes from a study of blood T cell repertoires in COVID-19. Study context: There were acute and convalescent COVID-19 samples, and they came from the United States, Italy and Spain. PBMCs, B-cell-depleted T cells, or T cells provided the cDNA or gDNA that made up the material.

Germline loops: CDR1 LNHDA, CDR2 SQIVND (reference sequence). The CDR3 covers 17 residues. The trim removed 0 bases at V and 8 bases at J, leaving 11 bases unmatched. The authors' processing: Reference gene primers were amplified, and this amplification served to estimate nucleated cell counts. TCRdb's copy holds only in-frame clones and misses some; the assay was immunoSEQ multiplex PCR. V, J and clone size are those of that table, while D and trimming were read from the DNA. The sample yields some 110,000 clones, around 90% seen once. The V call is TRBV19, the J call TRBJ2-2; 8 bases match TRBD2. What was sequenced was peripheral blood. The sequence derives from a human donor in a cohort sampled during active COVID-19. In nucleotides, the CDR3 is TGTGCCAGTAGTATAGACCCTGGGAGAGCGGGAGTGGGGGAGCTGTTTTTT. Residues: CASSIDPGRAGVGELFF.